These T cell receptor beta chains were read from a single sample in a study of radiation and T cells in renal cell carcinoma. Profiled with immunoSEQ multiplex PCR; TCRdb holds only in-frame clones, not every one. Counted here are about 65,000 clones, around 77% occurring once; the ten biggest clones make up over 6%. The sequencing here drew on blood, taken from a patient whose treatment included radiotherapy and nephrectomy. The receptors were sampled from a man in his 60s with renal cell carcinoma. Each CDR3 is given with its conserved first and last residue. D genes are given only for firm matches. Size tells how often a clone was seen (once, few, many) or the class of an expanded clone, and some rows leave it out.

d_call j_call v_call clone_size cdr3_aa cdr3_nt
- TRBJ2-1 TRBV9 - CASSSSDWRDTNEQFF TGTGCCAGCAGCTCGTCGGACTGGAGGGATACAAATGAGCAGTTCTTC
- TRBJ2-5 TRBV6-5 - CASSYEDYSGETQYF TGTGCCAGCAGTTACGAGGACTACAGCGGGGAGACCCAGTACTTC
- TRBJ1-2 TRBV4-3 - CASSHTDGYGYTF TGCGCCAGCAGCCATACGGATGGCTATGGCTACACCTTC
- TRBJ1-4 TRBV7-2 - CASSLGGFNEKLFF TGTGCCAGCTCCCTGGGGGGATTCAATGAAAAACTGTTTTTT
- TRBJ1-1 TRBV19 - CASSRTGNTEAFF TGTGCCAGTAGTAGGACGGGGAACACTGAAGCTTTCTTT
- TRBJ2-7 TRBV4-3 few CASSHSATGETYEQYF TGCGCCAGCAGCCATTCCGCCACAGGCGAAACCTACGAGCAGTACTTC
- TRBJ2-2 TRBV9 few CASSVVGTNTGELFF TGTGCCAGCAGCGTAGTCGGGACGAACACCGGGGAGCTGTTTTTT
- TRBJ2-6 TRBV29-1 - CSVSGPSGANVLTF TGCAGCGTTTCTGGTCCATCTGGGGCCAACGTCCTGACTTTC
- TRBJ2-2 TRBV7-9 - CASSLGRNGELFF TGTGCCAGCAGCTTAGGAAGGAACGGGGAGCTGTTTTTT
TRBD2 TRBJ2-2 TRBV10-3 - CAISASGGTTPAGELFF TGTGCCATCAGTGCTTCCGGTGGGACTACCCCCGCCGGGGAGCTGTTTTTT
TRBD1 TRBJ1-1 TRBV18 few CASSLQGSNMNTEAFF TGTGCCAGCTCCCTACAGGGGTCTAATATGAACACTGAAGCTTTCTTT
- TRBJ1-4 TRBV2 few CASSEALSNEKLFF TGTGCCAGCAGTGAAGCTCTCTCTAATGAAAAACTGTTTTTT
- TRBJ2-3 TRBV19 - CASSITTTDTQYF TGTGCCAGTAGTATAACTACCACAGATACGCAGTATTTT
- TRBJ1-4 TRBV5-1 - CASSLDGLGTGEKLFF TGCGCCAGCAGCTTGGATGGGTTGGGGACTGGGGAAAAACTGTTTTTT
- TRBJ1-2 TRBV7-9 - CASSFDSGYTF TGTGCCAGCAGTTTTGACAGCGGCTACACCTTC
TRBD2 TRBJ2-3 TRBV29-1 few CSVRLAGGADTQYF TGCAGCGTCCGACTAGCGGGGGGAGCAGATACGCAGTATTTT
- TRBJ2-1 TRBV14 few CASSSRDEQFF TGTGCCAGCAGCAGCCGGGATGAGCAGTTCTTC
- TRBJ2-2 TRBV2 - CASSGGTNTGELFF TGTGCCAGCAGTGGTGGGACGAACACCGGGGAGCTGTTTTTT
- TRBJ2-1 TRBV29-1 - CSVEDLGVGSYNEQFF TGCAGCGTTGAAGATCTAGGGGTAGGTTCCTACAATGAGCAGTTCTTC
- TRBJ2-2 TRBV27 - CASSRTPSMLSGELFF TGTGCCAGCAGCAGGACGCCGAGCATGTTAAGCGGGGAGCTGTTTTTT
- TRBJ1-5 TRBV2 few CASSRDTSNQPQHF TGTGCCAGCAGTCGGGACACTAGCAATCAGCCCCAGCATTTT
- TRBJ2-3 TRBV11-1 - CASSSGRTDTQYF TGTGCCAGCAGCTCGGGCAGGACAGATACGCAGTATTTT
TRBD1 TRBJ2-7 TRBV6-5 - CASTPYGDRDYEQYF TGTGCCAGCACCCCTTATGGGGACAGGGATTACGAGCAGTACTTC
TRBD2 TRBJ2-1 TRBV5-4 - CASSLGSGSINNEQFF TGTGCCAGCAGCCTTGGAAGCGGGAGTATCAACAATGAGCAGTTCTTC
- TRBJ1-2 TRBV7-2 - CASSRNRANYGYTF TGTGCCAGCAGCCGTAACCGAGCTAACTATGGCTACACCTTC
TRBD1 TRBJ1-6 TRBV6-5 few CASSWGQGASPLHF TGTGCCAGCAGCTGGGGACAGGGGGCTTCACCCCTCCACTTT
- TRBJ2-3 TRBV6-6 - CASSLSTDTQYF TGTGCCAGCAGCCTCAGCACAGATACGCAGTATTTT
TRBD1 TRBJ2-2 TRBV9 - CASSIGQGANTGELFF TGTGCCAGCAGCATAGGACAGGGGGCGAACACCGGGGAGCTGTTTTTT
- TRBJ1-5 TRBV7-2 few CASSLGWGNQPQHF TGTGCCAGCAGCTTAGGATGGGGCAATCAGCCCCAGCATTTT
TRBD1 TRBJ1-2 TRBV30 - CAWSVTGGFGYTF TGTGCCTGGAGTGTTACAGGGGGGTTTGGCTACACCTTC
TRBD2 TRBJ2-7 TRBV4-1 - CASSQDASGGASPYEQYF TGCGCCAGCAGCCAAGATGCTAGCGGGGGGGCTAGTCCCTACGAGCAGTACTTC
- TRBJ1-2 TRBV30 - CAWTVSGDYGYTF TGTGCCTGGACCGTCTCTGGGGACTATGGCTACACCTTC
- TRBJ1-1 TRBV19 few CASSHPGNTEAFF TGTGCCAGTAGCCACCCGGGGAACACTGAAGCTTTCTTT
- TRBJ2-3 TRBV7-2 few CASSAQTRETDTQYF TGTGCCAGCAGCGCCCAGACCAGAGAAACAGATACGCAGTATTTT
- TRBJ2-2 TRBV5-4 - CASSLVPGELFF TGTGCCAGCAGCTTGGTTCCCGGGGAGCTGTTTTTT
- TRBJ1-4 TRBV19 - CASVSDSEKLFF TGTGCCAGTGTATCGGACAGCGAAAAACTGTTTTTT
- TRBJ2-3 TRBV9 - CASSGKAWEDTQYF TGTGCCAGCAGCGGCAAGGCATGGGAAGATACGCAGTATTTT
- TRBJ1-1 TRBV21-1 - CASSKLPGNTEAFF TGTGCCAGCAGCAAATTGCCAGGGAACACTGAAGCTTTCTTT
- TRBJ1-4 TRBV27 - CASSDQTEAPATNEKLFF TGTGCCAGCAGTGACCAGACCGAAGCACCAGCAACTAATGAAAAACTGTTTTTT
- TRBJ2-1 TRBV5-1 - CASSLPQGYNEQFF TGCGCCAGCAGCCTCCCACAGGGATACAATGAGCAGTTCTTC
- TRBJ2-1 TRBV20-1 - CSPAMSNEQFF TGCAGTCCCGCGATGTCCAATGAGCAGTTCTTC